A single sample is the source of the 15 T cell receptor beta chains below, sequenced in a study of control samples from healthy donors and cancer patients. TCRdb's copy holds only in-frame clones and misses some; the assay was immunoSEQ multiplex PCR. The sample holds approximately 150,000 clones, around 94% seen once. Material for sequencing was blood. These receptor sequences come from a woman under 30 in good health.

This sequence joins TRBV6-2 or TRBV6-3 and TRBJ1-2; D call uncertain. V dropped 1 base and J dropped 0 bases, with 9 bases sitting between them. The CDR3 runs 15 residues. Germline V lookup: CDR1 MNHEY, CDR2 SVGEGT. The CDR3 DNA reads as TGTGCCAGCAGTTACTACGGTTTTACTAACTATGGCTACACCTTC. Its translation is CASSYYGFTNYGYTF.

V is TRBV28 and J is TRBJ1-1, with 7 bases matching TRBD1. The V and J ends lost 6 bases and 3 bases, in that order; junction bases with no gene match: 4. The CDR3 is 13 amino acids. Germline CDR1 MDHEN, CDR2 SYDVKM. The CDR3 nucleotides read TGTGCCAGCAGGACAGGGTTCGACACTGAAGCTTTCTTT. Translated, it gives CASRTGFDTEAFF.

The V and J genes are TRBV29-1 and TRBJ1-1; possible D gene TRBD1, 5 bases. Germline CDR1 SQVTM, CDR2 ANQGSEA. Trimming shortened V by 2 bases and J by 8 bases, and 9 bases separated the two germline ends. The CDR3 runs to 11 residues. CDR3: CSVESGAEAFF. CDR3 nucleotides: TGCAGCGTTGAATCCGGGGCCGAAGCTTTCTTT.

The chain recombines TRBV18 with TRBJ2-3; D is perhaps TRBD1 (5 bases). The germline V gene has CDR1 KGHSH and CDR2 LQKENI. V was trimmed by 6 bases and J by 6 bases, leaving 16 bases between them. This CDR3 has 14 residues. DNA of the CDR3: TGTGCCAGCTCGATAGCCAGGGTCGGGGATACGCAGTATTTT. Protein product: CASSIARVGDTQYF.

The genes are TRBV19 and TRBJ2-1, with 8 positions matching TRBD1. This CDR3 spans 16 amino acids. Germline V gene data show CDR1 as LNHDA and CDR2 as SQIVND (reference sequence). J gave up 5 bases and V 2 bases, and 8 bases lay outside the gene matches. The CDR3 protein is CASSIPKGQANNEQFF. CDR3 DNA sequence: TGTGCCAGTAGTATACCCAAGGGACAGGCAAACAATGAGCAGTTCTTC.

This chain's CDR3 is CASSLADGPYGYTF. The CDR3 nucleotides are TGTGCCAGCAGCTTAGCGGACGGACCCTATGGCTACACCTTC. The V and J genes are TRBV11-2 and TRBJ1-2; no firm D call. Trimming took off 1 base at V and 4 bases at J, with 10 bases between the two ends. Germline-derived CDR1 and CDR2 are SGHAT and FQNNGV. The CDR3 has 14 residues.

This clone was picked up one time. The rearrangement joins TRBV9 to TRBJ1-5; tentative D call: TRBD1 (5 bases). Germline V gives CDR1 SGDLS, CDR2 YYNGEE. The CDR3 covers 16 residues. V lost 10 bases to trimming and J lost 0 bases, with 20 bases between them. CDR3 nucleotides: TGTGCCGTTCTGGGGGGGACTGCAAATAGCAATCAGCCCCAGCATTTT. Amino acid sequence: CAVLGGTANSNQPQHF. Variable domain in full (rest from reference TRBV9 and TRBJ1-5): DSGVTQTPKHLITATGQRVTLRCSPRSGDLSVYWYQQSLDQGLQFLIQYYNGEERAKGNILERFSAQQFPDLHSELNLSSLELGDSALYFCAVLGGTANSNQPQHFGDGTRLSIL.

The gene calls are TRBV18 and TRBJ1-5; D is undetermined. This CDR3 has 13 residues. Trimming shortened V by 9 bases and J by 5 bases, and 14 bases separated the two germline ends. The V gene's germline CDR1 is KGHSH and CDR2 LQKENI. In DNA form, the CDR3 reads TGTGCCAGTCGCGATCATCCAGATCAGCCCCAGCATTTT. Its protein product is CASRDHPDQPQHF.

This chain joins TRBV27 and TRBJ1-2; D remains ambiguous. Germline lookup yields CDR1 MNHEY and CDR2 SMNVEV (reference sequence). V lost 2 bases, J lost 3 bases, and 7 bases lay in between. This CDR3 has 13 amino acids. CDR3 sequence reads: CASSLGVYYGYTF. CDR3 coding DNA: TGTGCCAGCAGTTTAGGGGTATACTATGGCTACACCTTC.

The chain is built from TRBV9 and TRBJ1-6; TRBD1 aligns across 7 bases. V trimming: 3 bases; J trimming: 9 bases; junction bases outside the gene matches: 6. This CDR3 spans 14 amino acids. Germline CDR1 SGDLS, CDR2 YYNGEE. The CDR3 here is CASSAGGTSSPLHF. DNA for the CDR3: TGTGCCAGCAGCGCAGGGGGTACATCTTCACCCCTCCACTTT.

The rearrangement joins TRBV7-9 to TRBJ1-3; D might be TRBD1 (5 bases). Germline values: CDR1 SEHNR, CDR2 FQNEAQ (reference sequence). Trimming took off 5 bases at V and 5 bases at J, with 16 bases between the two ends. The CDR3 consists of 15 residues. The CDR3: CASSPGTSGRNTIYF. The CDR3 bases are TGTGCCAGCAGCCCGGGGACGTCGGGTAGAAACACCATATATTTT.

The gene calls are TRBV18 and TRBJ2-7; tentatively, D is TRBD2 (5 bases). In germline, CDR1 is KGHSH, CDR2 LQKENI. This CDR3 is 13 amino acids long. V lost 2 bases to trimming and J lost 7 bases, with 12 bases between them. The CDR3 nucleotides read TGTGCCAGCTCACCATCGACAAGGGAGGAGCAGTACTTC. Protein: CASSPSTREEQYF. The entire variable domain, with the rest obtained from reference TRBV18 and TRBJ2-7, is as follows: NAGVMQNPRHLVRRRGQEARLRCSPMKGHSHVYWYRQLPEEGLKFMVYLQKENIIDESGMPKERFSAEFPKEGPSILRIQQVVRGDSAAYFCASSPSTREEQYFGPGTRLTVT.

This clone was detected a few times. The V gene is TRBV4-2, the J gene TRBJ1-2, with a possible D match to TRBD1 (5 bases). Germline loops: CDR1 LGHNA, CDR2 YNFKEQ. This CDR3 is 14 amino acids long. Trimming pared 4 bases from V and 8 bases from J, leaving 17 bases between. CDR3 amino acids: CASSPDGDYVGYTF. The CDR3 DNA reads TGTGCCAGCAGCCCAGACGGGGACTATGTCGGCTACACCTTC.

This rearrangement joins TRBV2 to TRBJ1-5; D not certain. Trimming stripped 3 bases from V and 6 bases from J, with 6 bases between. Germline-derived CDR1 and CDR2 are SNHLY and FYNNEI. The CDR3 sequence is 12 residues long. CDR3 coding DNA: TGTGCCAGCAGTGACGACGGTCAGCCCCAGCATTTT. Its translation is CASSDDGQPQHF.

The chain joins TRBV7-2 to TRBJ2-1; D is perhaps TRBD2 (5 bases). Germline CDR1 is SGHTA and CDR2 is FQGNSA. Trimming took 1 base from V and 2 from J, leaving 12 bases between them. This CDR3 contains 16 residues. The CDR3 DNA reads TGTGCCAGCAGCTTAGTGTCTAGCCCACCCTACAATGAGCAGTTCTTC. Amino acids: CASSLVSSPPYNEQFF.